This T cell receptor beta chain was obtained from a study of blood T cells in healthy people across ages (dated by TCRdb to the mid-2010s). As for the study more broadly: In model experiments, template switching captured roughly one uniquely barcoded TCR beta cDNA molecule for every two T cells. Using deep sequencing normalized with unique cDNA molecular identifiers, the study measured how TCR beta repertoire diversity changes with age. Four age groups were formed from the donors: young (average about 16 years), middle-aged (approximately 40), aged (around 62) and long-lived (more than 75). To avoid experimental bias, donors of different ages were distributed randomly across sequencing lanes. Using the same blood draw, the study looked at two additional independent replicas of 1 million unique cDNA reads for two donors, one aged 18 to 30 and the other aged 80 or older. Overall study results and their limits: Estimates of total diversity based on one million sequenced T cells were regarded as lower bounds and as underestimates. A strong correlation was found between observed TCR beta diversity and the percentage of naive T cells measured by flow cytometry. The CMV infection status of donors was not known, potentially confounding age-related changes in expanded clonotypes. Bulk unsorted PBMC profiling prevented conclusive comparison of naive and antigen-experienced compartments. The long-lived group showed more naive CD4+ T cells, fewer expanded clones and increased TCR diversity than the aged group, suggesting age selection. As age increased, observed TCR beta diversity per million T cells dropped in a roughly linear way, and a significant reduction was already evident by age 40.

To prepare the library, 5' RACE was applied. The run used an Illumina HiSeq 2500. A second PCR of roughly 7 to 12 cycles was run with a J-beta primer mix and a sample-barcoded 5' primer. A template-switch 5' adaptor carrying 12 random nucleotides introduced a unique molecular identifier onto each TCR beta cDNA molecule. Each sample yielded at least 2.5 million CDR3-containing paired-end reads. The Mint cDNA synthesis kit, primed by a TRBC-specific oligonucleotide, was used to synthesize first-strand cDNA from all RNA. All cDNA was treated with uracil-DNA glycosylase and then went through a first 18-cycle PCR with the universal primers M1SS and BC2_uni_R. As for the original processing: Normalization of each sample was performed by random selection of 1 million high-quality reads, each carrying a distinct molecular identifier. Reads with shared molecular identifiers were discarded instead of being binned into consensus sequences. MiTCR, with a Q25 quality threshold and the strictest error-elimination algorithm, was used for CDR3 identification, clonotype clustering and error correction. Lower-bound total TCR beta diversity was estimated with a nonparametric unseen species model using Euler transformation. TCRdb applied fastp at Q25 and MiXCR to the public reads, then kept only in-frame beta chains. Rows merge per CDR3 protein into single entries with the most common DNA and genes. TCRdb, not the original authors, processed these V and J calls. This sample holds around 870,000 distinct CDR3 sequences; roughly 26% were observed only once. The ten largest make up around 16% of the sample.

Donors were 39 systemically healthy Caucasian individuals from Russia aged roughly 6 to 90 years. Each donor gave around 9 milliliters of peripheral blood, collected into EDTA-treated Vacutainer tubes. Ficoll-Paque density-gradient centrifugation was used to isolate PBMCs, with at least 6 million per sample. Trizol reagent was used to extract total RNA from PBMCs, with at least 5.5 micrograms per sample. For every donor, flow cytometry on a PBMC aliquot measured the percentage of naive CD45RAhigh/CD27high T cells. This clonotype was recorded many times. Its antigen has not been determined. The record has no base qualities; no much larger clone is one base away. Reading from cysteine to phenylalanine, the CDR3 counts 19 amino acids. The entry retains the CDR3 DNA only, 57 bases that are in frame from base 1. CDR1 and CDR2 were assigned from the germline V gene (reference sequence) as MNHEY and SMNVEV. The junction shows trimming of 2 bases on V and 0 bases on J, and the gene matches do not reach 8 bases of it.

This TCR was sampled from a woman of 80 years or more in good health. This sequence uses TRBV27 and TRBJ2-3; TRBD2 matches 13 bases in the middle. Source material: blood. The CDR3 region has the sequence CASSLEGLAGTPSTDTQYF. In nucleotide form, the sequence is TGTGCCAGCAGTTTAGAGGGACTAGCGGGGACTCCTAGCACAGATACGCAGTATTTT.